This T cell receptor beta chain came from a study of blood T cell repertoires in COVID-19. At the level of the study: Researchers got acute and convalescent COVID-19 samples from the United States, Italy and Spain.

This CDR3 has 12 residues. The V end was cut by 5 bases, the J end by 4 bases, with 9 bases between. Looked up from germline, CDR1 is MNHEY and CDR2 is SVGAGI. The data were produced by immunoSEQ multiplex PCR, yet TCRdb's version contains in-frame clones alone and is incomplete. The sample consists of 50,000 to 70,000 clones, around 84% of them appearing once. The source material was peripheral blood. This sequence was found in a man between 65 and 79 years old with active COVID-19. The V gene is TRBV6-5, the J gene TRBJ2-7; possible D gene TRBD2, 6 bases. The CDR3 nucleotides are TGTGCCAGCAGTCCCCGGGGGTACGAGCAGTACTTC. Protein product: CASSPRGYEQYF.